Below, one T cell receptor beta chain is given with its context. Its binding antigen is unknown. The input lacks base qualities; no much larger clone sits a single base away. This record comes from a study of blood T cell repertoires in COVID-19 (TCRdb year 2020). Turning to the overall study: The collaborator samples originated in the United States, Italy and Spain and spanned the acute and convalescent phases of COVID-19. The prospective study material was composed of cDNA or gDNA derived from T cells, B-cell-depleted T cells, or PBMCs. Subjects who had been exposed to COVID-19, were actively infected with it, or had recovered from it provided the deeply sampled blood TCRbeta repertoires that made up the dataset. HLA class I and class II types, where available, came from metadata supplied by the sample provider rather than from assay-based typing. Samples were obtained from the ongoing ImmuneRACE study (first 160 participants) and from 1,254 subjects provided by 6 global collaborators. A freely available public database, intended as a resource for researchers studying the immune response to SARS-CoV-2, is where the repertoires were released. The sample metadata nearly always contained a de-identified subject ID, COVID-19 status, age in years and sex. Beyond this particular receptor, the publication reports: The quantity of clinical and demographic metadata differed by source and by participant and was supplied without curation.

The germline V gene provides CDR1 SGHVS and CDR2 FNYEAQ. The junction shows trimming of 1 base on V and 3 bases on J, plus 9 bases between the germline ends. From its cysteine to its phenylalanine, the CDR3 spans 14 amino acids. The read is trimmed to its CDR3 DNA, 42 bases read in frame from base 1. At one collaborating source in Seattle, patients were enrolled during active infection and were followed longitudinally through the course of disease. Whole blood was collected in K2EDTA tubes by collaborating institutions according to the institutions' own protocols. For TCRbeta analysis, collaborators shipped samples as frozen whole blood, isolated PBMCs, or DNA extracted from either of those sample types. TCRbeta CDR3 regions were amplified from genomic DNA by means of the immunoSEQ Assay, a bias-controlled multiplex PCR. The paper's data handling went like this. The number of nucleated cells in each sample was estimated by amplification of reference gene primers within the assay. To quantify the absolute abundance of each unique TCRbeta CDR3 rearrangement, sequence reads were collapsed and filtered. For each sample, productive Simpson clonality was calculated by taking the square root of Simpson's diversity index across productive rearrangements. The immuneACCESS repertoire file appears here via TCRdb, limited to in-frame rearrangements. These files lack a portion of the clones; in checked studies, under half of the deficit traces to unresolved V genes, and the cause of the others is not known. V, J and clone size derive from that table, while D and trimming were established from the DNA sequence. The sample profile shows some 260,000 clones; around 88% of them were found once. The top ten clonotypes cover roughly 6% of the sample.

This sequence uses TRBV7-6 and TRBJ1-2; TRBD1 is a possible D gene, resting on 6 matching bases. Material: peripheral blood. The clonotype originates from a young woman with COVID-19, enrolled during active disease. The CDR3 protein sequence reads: CASSLGSGDYGYTF. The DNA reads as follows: TGTGCCAGCAGCTTAGGTTCAGGGGACTATGGCTACACCTTC.